These 23 T cell receptor beta chains originate from one sample sequenced in a study of blood T cell repertoires in COVID-19. TCRdb's copy holds only in-frame clones and misses some; the assay was immunoSEQ multiplex PCR. The sample has roughly 140,000 clones, more than 75% seen once; the top ten hold over 2%. The sequencing sample was made of peripheral blood. Receptors were obtained from a man in his 70s with acute or convalescent COVID-19.

This clone came up a few times. This chain uses TRBV29-1 with TRBJ1-1; D may be TRBD1 (5 bases). CDR1 and CDR2 (germline): SQVTM, ANQGSEA. Trimming removed 7 bases at V and 10 bases at J, with 16 bases between. The CDR3 is 11 amino acids. The DNA for the CDR3 is TGCAGCGGAACCTACGGGGGGGTAGCTTTCTTT. Translated, it gives CSGTYGGVAFF.

The chain employs TRBV5-1 and TRBJ1-5, with a tentative D call TRBD1 (5 bases). The V gene's germline CDR1 is SGHRS and CDR2 YFSETQ. Trimming cost V 4 bases and J 2 bases, with 13 bases left between them. CDR3 length equals 15 residues. CDR3 protein: CASSPDGAGNQPQHF. In DNA, the CDR3 is TGCGCCAGCAGCCCTGATGGGGCTGGCAATCAGCCCCAGCATTTT.

The chain is built from TRBV27 and TRBJ1-2, with a tentative D call TRBD1 (6 bases). The CDR3 has 15 amino acids. Germline CDR1 MNHEY, CDR2 SMNVEV (reference sequence). The ends were cut back, 0 bases at V and 8 bases at J, with 16 bases in the middle. The CDR3 region has the DNA TGTGCCAGCAGTTTATCTAGACAGCCCAGGGGCGGCTACACCTTC. Amino acid sequence: CASSLSRQPRGGYTF.

This chain uses TRBV5-1 with TRBJ1-5; 8 nucleotides line up with TRBD1. The CDR3 spans 14 residues. Germline V gives CDR1 SGHRS, CDR2 YFSETQ. Germline trimming cut 0 bases from V and 6 bases from J; bases unmatched to any gene: 2. CDR3 sequence reads: CASSLEQGGQPQHF. The CDR3 DNA follows: TGCGCCAGCAGCTTGGAACAGGGGGGTCAGCCCCAGCATTTT.

V usage is TRBV5-1 and J usage is TRBJ1-5, with TRBD1 identical over 10 bases. Germline loops: CDR1 SGHRS, CDR2 YFSETQ. Trimming removed 7 bases from V and 4 bases from J; junction bases left unmatched: 2. CDR3 length equals 13 residues. CDR3 sequence reads: CASEGQGNQPQHF. CDR3 coding DNA: TGCGCCAGCGAGGGACAGGGGAATCAGCCCCAGCATTTT. The variable domain in full, completed from reference TRBV5-1 and TRBJ1-5, reads KAGVTQTPRYLIKTRGQQVTLSCSPISGHRSVSWYQQTPGQGLQFLFEYFSETQRNKGNFPGRFSGRQFSNSRSEMNVSTLELGDSALYLCASEGQGNQPQHFGDGTRLSIL.

This clone appeared a single time. V usage is TRBV7-8 and J usage is TRBJ2-7; possible D gene TRBD1, 6 bases. Germline V CDR1 and CDR2: SGHVS, FQNEAQ. The CDR3 extends over 14 amino acids. Trimming shortened V by 3 bases and J by 4 bases, and 13 bases separated the two germline ends. Here the CDR3 reads CASSFDGGAYEQYF. DNA for the CDR3: TGTGCCAGCAGCTTCGATGGGGGCGCGTACGAGCAGTACTTC.

The V and J genes are TRBV5-4 and TRBJ2-2, with 7 nucleotides matching TRBD2. The germline V gene encodes CDR1 SGHNT and CDR2 YYREEE (reference sequence). V shed 4 bases and J 7 bases; nucleotides not matched to a gene: 10. The length of the CDR3 is 15 residues. CDR3 sequence: CASSPHSGIGGELFF. DNA for the CDR3: TGTGCCAGCAGCCCTCACAGCGGGATAGGCGGGGAGCTGTTTTTT.

V usage is TRBV2 and J usage is TRBJ2-2, with 12 bases that match TRBD2. V shed 5 bases and J 2 bases; nucleotides not matched to a gene: 6. The CDR3 consists of 17 residues. Germline loops: CDR1 SNHLY, CDR2 FYNNEI. In DNA form, the CDR3 reads TGTGCCAGCAGTCCGACTAGCGGGGGACCTAACACCGGGGAGCTGTTTTTT. The encoded protein is CASSPTSGGPNTGELFF.

The rearrangement uses TRBV3-1 (or the pseudogene TRBV3-2) and TRBJ1-5; 7 bases are a match to TRBD1. The length of the CDR3 is 13 residues. Trimming removed 1 base from V and 13 bases from J; junction bases left unmatched: 7. The germline V gene has CDR1 LGHDT and CDR2 YNNKEL (reference sequence). In DNA form, the CDR3 reads TGTGCCAGCAGCCAAGGGGACCGGGACAGACAGCATTTT. Amino acid sequence: CASSQGDRDRQHF.

This chain connects TRBV21-1 to TRBJ2-5; TRBD2, the table's D call, lacks a check against the DNA. TRBV21-1 is marked as a pseudogene. The CDR3 runs to 16 residues. CDR3 bases: TGTGCCAGCAGCATAACGAATGGTAGGGGGGGAGAGACCCAGTACTTC. It specifies CASSITNGRGGETQYF.

The gene calls are TRBV6-2 or TRBV6-3 and TRBJ2-2; D is possibly TRBD1 (6 bases). The V gene lost 4 bases and the J gene lost 0 bases, with 12 bases spanning the gap. This CDR3 has 16 amino acids. Germline V gives CDR1 MNHEY, CDR2 SVGEGT. The DNA of the CDR3 is TGTGCCAGCAGTTTCGGGGACAACGCGAACACCGGGGAGCTGTTTTTT. It is translated as CASSFGDNANTGELFF.

The rearrangement joins TRBV7-9 to TRBJ1-1, with D possibly being TRBD1 (6 bases). The CDR3 is 13 amino acids. Germline lookup yields CDR1 SEHNR and CDR2 FQNEAQ (reference sequence). Trimming left V 5 bases short and J 5 bases short, with 12 bases between. The CDR3 loop is CASSRDQGTEAFF. The DNA for the CDR3 is TGTGCCAGCAGCCGGGACCAGGGGACTGAAGCTTTCTTT.

The rearrangement links TRBV6-1 to TRBJ1-4; D is uncertain. The germline V gene encodes CDR1 MNHNS and CDR2 SASEGT. This CDR3 is built from 13 residues. Trimming took 1 base from V and 11 from J, leaving 11 bases between them. As DNA, the CDR3 is TGTGCCAGCAGTGAAGTCTGGGCAGATAAACTGTTTTTT. This codes for CASSEVWADKLFF.

The chain carries TRBV11-2 and TRBJ1-6; no clear D. This CDR3 has 13 amino acids. V shed 5 bases and J shed 7 bases, with 9 bases lying between them. Germline V CDR1 and CDR2: SGHAT, FQNNGV. The CDR3 DNA sequence: TGTGCCAGCAGCAGAGGTCGAAATTCACCCCTCCACTTT. Amino acid sequence: CASSRGRNSPLHF.

The chain is built from TRBV6-2 or TRBV6-3 and TRBJ2-2; no definite D call. V lost 2 bases and J lost 6, with 13 bases in between. The CDR3 covers 15 residues. Germline loops: CDR1 MNHEY, CDR2 SVGEGT. The CDR3 here is CASSYRYLRSGELFF. CDR3 DNA sequence: TGTGCCAGCAGTTACCGCTACCTGCGGTCCGGGGAGCTGTTTTTT.

The rearrangement uses TRBV4-1 and TRBJ1-4; D is unresolved. The ends were cut back, 3 bases at V and 7 bases at J, with 6 bases in the middle. Germline assignment: CDR1 MGHRA and CDR2 YSYEKL. CDR3 length: 12 residues. Here the CDR3 DNA reads TGCGCCAGCAGCCAGGAGGGTGAAAAACTGTTTTTT. Translating gives CASSQEGEKLFF.

This rearrangement joins TRBV5-6 to TRBJ2-7; D is unclear. Germline CDR1 SGHDT, CDR2 YYEEEE. There are 14 residues in the CDR3. Between the trimmed V and J ends, which lost 1 base and 3 bases, there was a span of 11 bases. The CDR3 coding sequence is TGTGCCAGCAGCTTGTTAGCAGACCACTACGAGCAGTACTTC. It yields the protein CASSLLADHYEQYF.

The chain uses TRBV10-2 and TRBJ1-3; D is perhaps TRBD1 (6 bases). Trimming removed 6 bases at V and 3 bases at J, with 12 bases between. Looked up from germline, CDR1 is WSHSY and CDR2 is SAAADI. The CDR3 spans 14 residues. The CDR3 bases are TGCGCCAGCAGAAAGGGGGAGGGTGGAAACACCATATATTTT. It is translated as CASRKGEGGNTIYF.

CDR3 nucleotides: TGTGCCACCTTGACAGGGGAATCACCCCTCCACTTT. Protein product: CATLTGESPLHF. The rearrangement links TRBV28 to TRBJ1-6; 8 bases agree with TRBD1. This CDR3 is 12 amino acids long. The trim removed 10 bases at V and 10 bases at J, leaving 6 bases unmatched. Per the germline V gene, CDR1 is MDHEN and CDR2 is SYDVKM.

The chain carries TRBV7-9 and TRBJ1-1, with 10 bases matching TRBD1. The CDR3 contains 13 residues. Germline assignment: CDR1 SEHNR and CDR2 FQNEAQ (reference sequence). V trimming: 5 bases; J trimming: 10 bases; junction bases outside the gene matches: 7. The CDR3 loop is CASSTRQGALAFF. The CDR3 DNA follows: TGTGCCAGCAGCACCCGACAGGGGGCTTTAGCTTTCTTT.

The V and J genes are TRBV25-1 and TRBJ1-5, with no clear D. Between the trimmed V and J ends, which lost 1 base and 0 bases, there was a span of 7 bases. CDR1 is MGHDK, CDR2 SYGVNS, per germline. The CDR3 spans 15 residues. The CDR3 bases are TGTGCCAGCAGTGAATTATTGGCTAGCAATCAGCCCCAGCATTTT. This translates into CASSELLASNQPQHF.

The V gene is TRBV25-1, the J gene TRBJ1-1; D is possibly TRBD1 (5 bases). Germline loops: CDR1 MGHDK, CDR2 SYGVNS. The V and J ends lost 8 bases and 0 bases respectively, with 22 bases between them. The CDR3 loop spans 17 amino acids. The CDR3 DNA follows: TGTGCCAGCCGCCATGGGGGGAGCTACTTCATGAACACTGAAGCTTTCTTT. This codes for CASRHGGSYFMNTEAFF.

Here the CDR3 reads CASSLPGQGIYEQYF. DNA for the CDR3: TGTGCCAGCAGTTTACCGGGACAGGGGATTTACGAGCAGTACTTC. The chain has TRBV28 and TRBJ2-7; 10 bases fit TRBD1. The germline gives CDR1 MDHEN, CDR2 SYDVKM. CDR3 size: 15 residues. The V and J ends lost 2 bases and 4 bases, in that order; junction bases with no gene match: 5.